The 22 T cell receptor beta chains below were found in one sample sequenced in a study of blood T cell repertoires in COVID-19 (TCRdb year 2020). Libraries were built with the immunoSEQ multiplex PCR assay. The clones in this table, taken by TCRdb from immuneACCESS, are in-frame only. Not every clone is retained; where verified, under half of the shortfall comes from an unresolved V gene, and the cause of the rest is unknown. The sample data list about 140,000 clones, and almost 80% of these were observed just once. The ten largest make up 11% of the sample. Specimen: peripheral blood. The source is a man in his 60s who had recovered from COVID-19.

The table lists this clone with a few counts. This chain joins TRBV5-1 and TRBJ2-1; TRBD2 agrees at 14 bases. The CDR3 extends over 15 amino acids. The germline V gene has CDR1 SGHRS and CDR2 YFSETQ. V trimming: 4 bases; J trimming: 5 bases; junction bases outside the gene matches: 2. The CDR3 loop is CASSLGLAGDNEQFF. CDR3 coding DNA: TGCGCCAGCAGCCTGGGACTAGCGGGGGACAATGAGCAGTTCTTC. The entire variable domain, with the rest obtained from reference TRBV5-1 and TRBJ2-1, is as follows: KAGVTQTPRYLIKTRGQQVTLSCSPISGHRSVSWYQQTPGQGLQFLFEYFSETQRNKGNFPGRFSGRQFSNSRSEMNVSTLELGDSALYLCASSLGLAGDNEQFFGPGTRLTVL.

The chain employs TRBV7-9 and TRBJ1-1; D ambiguous. The CDR3 runs 12 residues. The germline CDR1 and CDR2 sequences are SEHNR and FQNEAQ (reference sequence). V was shortened by 5 bases and J by 5 bases, with 9 bases between the two germline ends. The CDR3, as DNA: TGTGCCAGCAGCCCGCAGGATACTGAAGCTTTCTTT. This sequence encodes CASSPQDTEAFF.

This clone was counted only a few times. The rearrangement uses TRBV29-1 and TRBJ1-1, with D possibly being TRBD1 (5 bases). V was shortened by 8 bases and J by 0 bases, with 22 bases between the two germline ends. From germline, CDR1 is SQVTM and CDR2 ANQGSEA. CDR3 length equals 16 residues. The CDR3 loop is CSFMGRYTTVNTEAFF. The CDR3 DNA is TGCAGCTTCATGGGGCGATATACTACCGTGAACACTGAAGCTTTCTTT.

The DNA of the CDR3 is TGCGCCAGCAGCCAAGATGTGTCAAGGCAGGGGGTGGAAGGGGAGCTGTTTTTT. Its protein is CASSQDVSRQGVEGELFF. The chain combines TRBV4-3 with TRBJ2-2; 7 nucleotides agree with TRBD1. The junction had 15 bases not matched to a gene; V was cut back by 0 bases and J by 8 bases. From germline, CDR1 is LGHNA and CDR2 YSLEER. The CDR3 runs to 18 residues.

The V call is TRBV7-8, the J call TRBJ2-2; the D gene is possibly TRBD2 (6 bases). This CDR3 comprises 15 residues. CDR1 SGHVS and CDR2 FQNEAQ come from the germline V gene. With 5 bases removed from V and 7 bases from J, the gap between germline ends came to 17 bases. Written as DNA, the CDR3 is TGTGCCAGCAGCCGAAGGGGCAGGGAGGTCGGGGAGCTGTTTTTT. Translated, it gives CASSRRGREVGELFF.

V and J are TRBV27 and TRBJ1-6; 7 bases align to TRBD1. The CDR3 covers 15 residues. V lost 4 bases, J lost 6 bases, and 6 bases stayed unmatched. Germline V gene data show CDR1 as MNHEY and CDR2 as SMNVEV (reference sequence). The CDR3 coding sequence is TGTGCCAGCAGTTACTCAGGGGGGTTTAATTCACCCCTCCACTTT. Encoded protein: CASSYSGGFNSPLHF.

The chain combines TRBV6-5 with TRBJ1-2, with 9 bases matching TRBD1. The V and J ends lost 6 bases and 7 bases, in that order; junction bases with no gene match: 9. Germline CDR1 MNHEY, CDR2 SVGAGI. The CDR3 length is 14 residues. CDR3 sequence: CASRKQGARGGYTF. CDR3 DNA: TGTGCCAGCAGGAAACAGGGGGCGCGGGGTGGCTACACCTTC.

CDR3 region: CASSQDIRTGASTGELFF. The DNA for the CDR3 is TGTGCCAGCAGCCAAGATATCCGGACAGGGGCCAGCACCGGGGAGCTGTTTTTT. This chain uses TRBV14 with TRBJ2-2; 9 nucleotides match TRBD1. Germline V gives CDR1 SGHDN, CDR2 FVKESK. The V and J ends lost 0 bases and 4 bases, in that order; junction bases with no gene match: 9. The CDR3 has 18 amino acids.

The V and J genes are TRBV7-2 and TRBJ1-5, with a possible D match to TRBD1 (5 bases). The CDR3 totals 16 residues. V dropped 1 base and J dropped 1 base, with 11 bases sitting between them. Germline V CDR1 and CDR2: SGHTA, FQGNSA. This CDR3 is CASSLGGGGSNQPQHF. CDR3 coding DNA: TGTGCCAGCAGCTTAGGGGGGGGAGGCAGCAATCAGCCCCAGCATTTT. The complete variable domain, with remaining parts taken from reference TRBV7-2 and TRBJ1-5, reads GAGVSQSPSNKVTEKGKDVELRCDPISGHTALYWYRQSLGQGLEFLIYFQGNSAPDKSGLPSDRFSAERTGGSVSTLTIQRTQQEDSAVYLCASSLGGGGSNQPQHFGDGTRLSIL.

The rearrangement joins TRBV11-2 to TRBJ1-1; D is undetermined. From germline, CDR1 is SGHAT and CDR2 FQNNGV. This CDR3 is built from 14 residues. The V end was cut by 0 bases, the J end by 1 base, with 6 bases between. The CDR3: CASSLDRTNTEAFF. DNA for the CDR3: TGTGCCAGCAGCTTAGACAGAACGAACACTGAAGCTTTCTTT.

This clone was detected only a few times. The J gene is TRBJ2-3, the V gene TRBV6-2 or TRBV6-3, with TRBD1 matching over 10 bases. V shed 6 bases, J shed 6 bases, and the junction held 12 bases outside the gene matches. This CDR3 has 16 residues. The germline V gene has CDR1 MNHEY and CDR2 SVGEGT. The CDR3 region is CASSHHRDRGRDTQYF. The CDR3 nucleotides are TGTGCCAGCAGCCACCACCGGGACAGGGGTAGGGATACGCAGTATTTT.

In this sample, this clone turned up many times. J is TRBJ1-4 and V is TRBV2; D is unresolved. The CDR3 spans 14 residues. V was cut by 8 bases and J by 3 bases, with 13 bases left in between. Germline V lookup: CDR1 SNHLY, CDR2 FYNNEI. The CDR3 DNA sequence: TGTGCCAGCTTTGGTCGAGGTGCTAATGAAAAACTGTTTTTT. Residues: CASFGRGANEKLFF.

This clone occurred a few times. The rearrangement uses TRBV5-6 and TRBJ1-1; 9 positions agree with TRBD1. From germline, CDR1 is SGHDT and CDR2 YYEEEE. This CDR3 has 18 residues. J gave up 1 base and V 3 bases, and 13 bases lay outside the gene matches. The CDR3 DNA reads as TGTGCCAGCAGCTCGCCACAGGGGGCCGAGATTCGGAACACTGAAGCTTTCTTT. Its translation: CASSSPQGAEIRNTEAFF. Based on the CDR3 plus reference TRBV5-6 and TRBJ1-1, the full variable domain is DAGVTQSPTHLIKTRGQQVTLRCSPKSGHDTVSWYQQALGQGPQFIFQYYEEEERQRGNFPDRFSGHQFPNYSSELNVNALLLGDSALYLCASSSPQGAEIRNTEAFFGQGTRLTVV.

The rearrangement joins TRBV19 to TRBJ1-1; 12 positions match TRBD1. V was clipped by 3 bases and J by 9 bases; unmatched bases: 11. This CDR3 region has 16 residues. Germline lookup yields CDR1 LNHDA and CDR2 SQIVND (reference sequence). In DNA form, the CDR3 reads TGTGCCAGTAGTATTAATAGGGGACAGGGGGCTTCGAAAGCTTTCTTT. Amino acid sequence: CASSINRGQGASKAFF.

This clone occurred a few times. This chain links TRBV5-1 with TRBJ2-1; tentative D call: TRBD1 (5 bases). Germline loops: CDR1 SGHRS, CDR2 YFSETQ. This CDR3 region has 15 residues. Trimming cost V 0 bases and J 0 bases, with 7 bases left between them. CDR3 protein: CASSLGQGSYNEQFF. CDR3 bases: TGCGCCAGCAGCTTGGGGCAGGGCTCCTACAATGAGCAGTTCTTC.

J is TRBJ1-1 and V is TRBV19, with 7 bases aligning to TRBD1. This CDR3 spans 15 amino acids. Germline lookup yields CDR1 LNHDA and CDR2 SQIVND (reference sequence). The ends lost 6 bases at V and 2 bases at J; junction bases unmatched: 9. DNA of the CDR3: TGTGCCAGTAGGCGAACAGGGGTTAGAAACACTGAAGCTTTCTTT. Amino acids: CASRRTGVRNTEAFF. The full variable domain, its missing parts supplied by reference TRBV19 and TRBJ1-1, is DGGITQSPKYLFRKEGQNVTLSCEQNLNHDAMYWYRQDPGQGLRLIYYSQIVNDFQKGDIAEGYSVSREKKESFPLTVTSAQKNPTAFYLCASRRTGVRNTEAFFGQGTRLTVV.

This clone was counted between two and nine times. The chain links TRBV5-6 to TRBJ2-7, with 10 bases matching TRBD2. After removal of 5 bases from V and 5 bases from J, the junction contained 10 bases not matched to a gene. CDR1 and CDR2 from the germline V gene are SGHDT and YYEEEE. The CDR3 runs 15 residues. The CDR3 bases are TGTGCCAGCAGATTAGCGGGGGGACCTTCGAACGAGCAGTACTTC. Its protein is CASRLAGGPSNEQYF.

The J gene is TRBJ1-2, the V gene TRBV27, with 10 bases matching TRBD1. V lost 4 bases, J lost 5 bases, and 4 bases stayed unmatched. This CDR3 is built from 14 residues. Germline loops: CDR1 MNHEY, CDR2 SMNVEV (reference sequence). As DNA, the CDR3 is TGTGCCAGCAGTTCCGGGACAGGGGATTATGGCTACACCTTC. Its protein is CASSSGTGDYGYTF.

This sequence joins TRBV11-3 and TRBJ2-1; tentative D call: TRBD1 (5 bases). This CDR3 has 14 amino acids. V shed 3 bases and J shed 8 bases, with 14 bases lying between them. Germline CDR1 is SGHNT and CDR2 is YENEEA. CDR3: CASSLAGIRDEQFF. The CDR3 DNA reads TGTGCCAGCAGCTTGGCAGGGATTCGGGATGAGCAGTTCTTC. The complete variable domain, with remaining parts taken from reference TRBV11-3 and TRBJ2-1, reads EAGVVQSPRYKIIEKKQPVAFWCNPISGHNTLYWYLQNLGQGPELLIRYENEEAVDDSQLPKDRFSAERLKGVDSTLKIQPAELGDSAVYLCASSLAGIRDEQFFGPGTRLTVL.

A word on this clone: Additional DNA sequences in this sample encode the identical CDR3. V gene TRBV7-2 combines with J gene TRBJ1-4, with TRBD1 matching over 8 bases. The CDR3 consists of 16 residues. Germline assignment: CDR1 SGHTA and CDR2 FQGNSA. J lost 0 bases, V lost 5 bases, and 5 bases had no gene match. The CDR3 DNA is TGTGCCAGCAGCCTTGGACAGGGAGCAACTAATGAAAAACTGTTTTTT. This codes for CASSLGQGATNEKLFF.

V usage is TRBV5-1 and J usage is TRBJ2-7; D remains ambiguous. In germline, CDR1 is SGHRS, CDR2 YFSETQ. V was shortened by 3 bases and J by 5 bases, with 15 bases between the two germline ends. This CDR3 spans 14 amino acids. The CDR3 loop reads CASSSQTPPDEQYF. The CDR3 DNA reads as TGCGCCAGCAGCTCCCAAACTCCTCCGGACGAGCAGTACTTC.

This sequence joins TRBV18 and TRBJ1-4; D gene ambiguous. Looked up from germline, CDR1 is KGHSH and CDR2 is LQKENI. V dropped 3 bases and J dropped 0 bases, with 8 bases sitting between them. This CDR3 has 15 amino acids. The CDR3 is CASSPGTATNEKLFF. The CDR3 DNA follows: TGTGCCAGCTCACCCGGAACAGCAACTAATGAAAAACTGTTTTTT.